The 29 T cell receptor beta chains listed next were all sequenced from one sample in a study of shared clonotypes between healthy human individuals. Repertoires were generated with immunoSEQ multiplex PCR, while TCRdb's copy carries only in-frame clones and drops some. Seen here are about 2.4 million clones, over 85% observed once, and the top ten hold about 0.39%. The sample consisted of naive CD4+ T cells from PBMCs. Documented subset: CD45RA+ positively selected. Receptors were obtained from a man aged 18 to 29 in good health. Some clones in this sample may be carry-over from other donors' samples.

This sequence joins TRBV21-1 and TRBJ1-2. TRBV21-1 is tagged as a pseudogene. This CDR3 is 16 amino acids long. The CDR3 DNA sequence: TGTGCCAGCAGCAGAGTAGGGGGGCCCGCTCCCTATGGCTACACCTTC. Its translation is CASSRVGGPAPYGYTF.

This clone showed up just once. V usage is TRBV2 and J usage is TRBJ2-5, with 7 positions matching TRBD1. Germline V gene data show CDR1 as SNHLY and CDR2 as FYNNEI. The V gene end was trimmed by 7 bases and the J gene end by 2 bases; junction bases not matched to a gene: 7. CDR3 length equals 14 residues. The CDR3 region is CASKMTGQQETQYF. Written as DNA, the CDR3 is TGTGCCAGCAAGATGACAGGGCAACAAGAGACCCAGTACTTC.

The chain recombines TRBV5-8 with TRBJ2-2; a possible D gene is TRBD2 (5 bases). V was trimmed by 4 bases and J by 5 bases, leaving 15 bases between them. The CDR3 runs 15 residues. Per the germline V gene, CDR1 is SGHTS and CDR2 is YDEGEE. The chain's CDR3 is CASSPLEAKTGELFF. The CDR3 DNA follows: TGTGCCAGCAGCCCCCTGGAGGCCAAGACCGGGGAGCTGTTTTTT.

The chain carries TRBV7-9 and TRBJ2-5; D possibly matches TRBD1 or TRBD2 (5 bases each). V gave up 2 bases and J gave up 5 bases, with 12 bases separating them. This CDR3 comprises 14 residues. Germline-derived CDR1 and CDR2 are SEHNR and FQNEAQ (reference sequence). DNA of the CDR3: TGTGCCAGCAGCTTATTTGGGACCGGTGAGACCCAGTACTTC. Its translation: CASSLFGTGETQYF.

This clone was counted between two and nine times. Different DNA sequences within this sample yield the same CDR3. V usage is TRBV5-1 and J usage is TRBJ2-1; 13 positions agree with TRBD2. The CDR3 covers 15 residues. Germline CDR1 is SGHRS and CDR2 is YFSETQ. J gave up 8 bases and V 2 bases, and 4 bases lay outside the gene matches. CDR3 residues: CASSLGLAGADEQFF. The CDR3 DNA reads as TGCGCCAGCAGCTTAGGACTAGCGGGAGCCGATGAGCAGTTCTTC.

This chain joins TRBV27 and TRBJ1-6; D unclear. This CDR3 is built from 16 residues. Trimming shortened V by 6 bases and J by 5 bases, and 17 bases separated the two germline ends. Germline V gene data show CDR1 as MNHEY and CDR2 as SMNVEV (reference sequence). Here the CDR3 reads CASRDEWWRNNSPLHF. CDR3 in DNA: TGTGCCAGCAGGGACGAATGGTGGCGGAATAATTCACCCCTCCACTTT.

This rearrangement joins TRBV27 to TRBJ1-3; D might be TRBD1 (5 bases). CDR3 length equals 14 residues. Trimming shortened V by 2 bases and J by 5 bases, and 10 bases separated the two germline ends. Looked up from germline, CDR1 is MNHEY and CDR2 is SMNVEV (reference sequence). CDR3 sequence reads: CASSLTQGRNTIYF. The CDR3 nucleotides are TGTGCCAGCAGTTTAACCCAGGGTAGAAACACCATATATTTT.

This clone was found once. J is TRBJ2-2 and V is TRBV28; no clear D gene. CDR1 and CDR2 (germline): MDHEN, SYDVKM. This CDR3 comprises 15 residues. V gave up 6 bases and J gave up 3 bases, with 14 bases separating them. DNA of the CDR3: TGTGCCAGCAGCCAAACCGACACTTACACCGGGGAGCTGTTTTTT. Translation: CASSQTDTYTGELFF.

The chain couples TRBV7-6 to TRBJ2-7, with TRBD2 identical over 12 bases. The length of the CDR3 is 18 residues. In germline, CDR1 is SGHVS, CDR2 FNYEAQ. With V trimmed by 1 base and J by 0 bases, 7 bases remained unmatched. The CDR3 DNA follows: TGTGCCAGCAGCTTAGGCCCCCAGACTAGCGGGAGCTCCTACGAGCAGTACTTC. Protein product: CASSLGPQTSGSSYEQYF.

This chain links TRBV28 with TRBJ2-1; unclear D gene. Germline V gives CDR1 MDHEN, CDR2 SYDVKM. The CDR3 is 12 amino acids. V was pared by 2 bases and J by 5 bases, with 4 bases between. In nucleotides, the CDR3 is TGTGCCAGCAGTTTAGACCACAATGAGCAGTTCTTC. Amino acid sequence: CASSLDHNEQFF.

The V call is TRBV15, the J call TRBJ1-5, with 8 bases aligning to TRBD1. The CDR3 covers 16 residues. Per the germline V gene, CDR1 is LNHNV and CDR2 is YYDKDF (reference sequence). Trimming removed 1 base from V and 3 bases from J; junction bases left unmatched: 5. For the CDR3, the DNA is TGTGCCACCAGCAGAGGGGGACAGGTCGTCAATCAGCCCCAGCATTTT. Translated: CATSRGGQVVNQPQHF.

Turning to this clone: Other DNA variants within this sample encode the same CDR3. V and J are TRBV6-1 and TRBJ1-2, with 9 bases aligning to TRBD1. Germline trimming cut 6 bases from V and 4 bases from J; bases unmatched to any gene: 6. Germline V CDR1 and CDR2: MNHNS, SASEGT. The CDR3 consists of 14 residues. The chain's CDR3 is CASRTGTGTYGYTF. CDR3 sequence (DNA): TGTGCCAGCAGGACCGGGACAGGGACCTATGGCTACACCTTC.

The chain couples TRBV9 to TRBJ2-2; possibly TRBD1 or TRBD2 for D (5 bases each). Germline CDR1 SGDLS, CDR2 YYNGEE. With 0 bases removed from V and 7 bases from J, the gap between germline ends came to 13 bases. The CDR3 runs to 15 residues. The chain's CDR3 is CASSVDPRGSGELFF. The DNA of the CDR3 is TGTGCCAGCAGCGTAGACCCACGGGGCAGCGGGGAGCTGTTTTTT.

J is TRBJ1-3 and V is TRBV7-8; D call uncertain. Trimming shortened V by 5 bases and J by 0 bases, and 8 bases separated the two germline ends. The CDR3 is 14 residues long. Germline V lookup: CDR1 SGHVS, CDR2 FQNEAQ. DNA for the CDR3: TGTGCCAGCAGCCCCATAAGCTCTGGAAACACCATATATTTT. The encoded protein is CASSPISSGNTIYF.

The V gene is TRBV7-8, the J gene TRBJ2-6, with a weak D call TRBD2 (6 bases). Trimming shortened V by 5 bases and J by 1 base, and 21 bases separated the two germline ends. CDR3 length equals 19 residues. Germline CDR1 SGHVS, CDR2 FQNEAQ. DNA of the CDR3: TGTGCCAGCAGCCGTTGGGGTCCCCGTGGGACTTCTGGGGCCAACGTCCTGACTTTC. Residues: CASSRWGPRGTSGANVLTF.

The genes are TRBV7-2 and TRBJ2-3; D gene unclear. CDR3 size: 12 residues. Germline lookup yields CDR1 SGHTA and CDR2 FQGNSA. The V end lost 5 bases, the J end lost 5 bases, and 8 bases lay between the germline ends. In DNA, the CDR3 is TGTGCCAGCAGCGGTTATGTAGATACGCAGTATTTT. Translating it yields CASSGYVDTQYF.

This clone was seen more than once but under ten times. Within the sample, other DNA sequences also encode this same CDR3. The genes are TRBV28 and TRBJ1-1; D gene unclear. This CDR3 is built from 13 residues. Germline assignment: CDR1 MDHEN and CDR2 SYDVKM. Trimming pared 6 bases from V and 0 bases from J, leaving 8 bases between. CDR3 sequence: CASRTALNTEAFF. The CDR3 bases are TGTGCCAGCAGGACCGCCTTGAACACTGAAGCTTTCTTT.

This rearrangement joins TRBV5-4 to TRBJ2-5; 7 bases agree with TRBD2. CDR3 length: 14 amino acids. CDR1 is SGHNT, CDR2 YYREEE, per germline (reference sequence). The ends lost 4 bases at V and 7 bases at J; junction bases unmatched: 10. This CDR3 is CASSPRREGGTQYF. The CDR3 nucleotides read TGTGCCAGCAGCCCCCGAAGGGAGGGTGGGACCCAGTACTTC.

The CDR3 is CATGPGGVRTGELFF. In nucleotides, the CDR3 is TGTGCCACCGGCCCGGGGGGAGTTCGAACCGGGGAGCTGTTTTTT. The rearrangement links TRBV28 to TRBJ2-2, with 7 bases lining up with TRBD2. Unmatched junction bases numbered 13, after V lost 10 bases and J lost 5 bases. The CDR3 is 15 residues long. CDR1 is MDHEN, CDR2 SYDVKM, per germline.

In the case of this clone: Other DNA sequences within the sample encode an identical CDR3. This rearrangement joins TRBV7-9 to TRBJ2-5; D is ambiguous. The CDR3 covers 13 residues. Germline V gene lookup returns CDR1 SEHNR and CDR2 FQNEAQ (reference sequence). V lost 1 base and J lost 2, with 5 bases in between. CDR3 loop: CASSLVEQETQYF. The DNA for the CDR3 is TGTGCCAGCAGCTTAGTGGAGCAAGAGACCCAGTACTTC.

The V and J genes are TRBV28 and TRBJ2-4, with a possible D match to TRBD1 (6 bases). V was shortened by 1 base and J by 3 bases, with 13 bases between the two germline ends. CDR1 and CDR2 (germline): MDHEN, SYDVKM. CDR3 size: 16 residues. As DNA, the CDR3 is TGTGCCAGCAGTTTATTTACCGGGACATACAAAAACATTCAGTACTTC. Translated, it gives CASSLFTGTYKNIQYF.

The chain employs TRBV5-1 and TRBJ1-1; no reliable D call. V lost 1 base to trimming and J lost 1 base, with 8 bases between them. The CDR3 runs to 14 residues. The germline V gene encodes CDR1 SGHRS and CDR2 YFSETQ. The CDR3 spells CASSLTASNTEAFF. The CDR3 nucleotides read TGCGCCAGCAGCTTGACAGCTTCGAACACTGAAGCTTTCTTT.

This clone was seen once. The chain combines TRBV14 with TRBJ2-5, with 9 nucleotides matching TRBD1. The CDR3 sequence is 13 residues long. J gave up 5 bases and V 5 bases, and 3 bases lay outside the gene matches. Germline values: CDR1 SGHDN, CDR2 FVKESK. The CDR3 region has the DNA TGTGCCAGCAGCTTCGGACAGGGGGAGACCCAGTACTTC. Translation: CASSFGQGETQYF.

The V gene is TRBV19, the J gene TRBJ2-7; 7 bases agree with TRBD2. V lost 9 bases and J lost 3; bases outside the gene matches: 8. This CDR3 is 13 amino acids long. Germline assignment: CDR1 LNHDA and CDR2 SQIVND (reference sequence). The CDR3 coding sequence is TGTGCCAGAACTGTCGGCGGGAGCTACGAGCAGTACTTC. This gives the protein CARTVGGSYEQYF.

The rearrangement uses TRBV6-6 and TRBJ2-7, with D possibly matching TRBD1 (5 bases). Germline CDR1 is MNHNY and CDR2 is SVGAGI (reference sequence). CDR3 length equals 15 residues. V lost 6 bases and J lost 2, with 17 bases in between. CDR3 bases: TGTGCCAGCAGACCCTATAGGACAATTGCCTACGAGCAGTACTTC. Its protein product is CASRPYRTIAYEQYF.

The chain is built from TRBV2 and TRBJ2-7, with D perhaps given as TRBD1 or TRBD2 (5 bases each). Germline V gene data show CDR1 as SNHLY and CDR2 as FYNNEI. CDR3 length equals 13 residues. V lost 8 bases and J lost 3, with 14 bases in between. CDR3 loop: CASGRDALYEQYF. CDR3 DNA: TGTGCCAGCGGCCGGGACGCCCTCTACGAGCAGTACTTC. Filled out from reference TRBV2 and TRBJ2-7, the complete variable domain reads EPEVTQTPSHQVTQMGQEVILRCVPISNHLYFYWYRQILGQKVEFLVSFYNNEISEKSEIFDDQFSVERPDGSNFTLKIRSTKLEDSAMYFCASGRDALYEQYFGPGTRLTVT.

The CDR3 DNA reads TGTGCCACCAGCAGAGCTACAGTCAACACTGAAGCTTTCTTT. Translating it yields CATSRATVNTEAFF. The chain has TRBV15 and TRBJ1-1; D is undetermined. This CDR3 region has 14 residues. Germline V CDR1 and CDR2: LNHNV, YYDKDF (reference sequence). Between the trimmed V and J ends, which lost 1 base and 2 bases, there was a span of 8 bases. The entire variable domain, with the rest obtained from reference TRBV15 and TRBJ1-1, is as follows: DAMVIQNPRYQVTQFGKPVTLSCSQTLNHNVMYWYQQKSSQAPKLLFHYYDKDFNNEADTPDNFQSRRPNTSFCFLDIRSPGLGDTAMYLCATSRATVNTEAFFGQGTRLTVV.

V gene TRBV2 combines with J gene TRBJ2-1; D may be TRBD1 (6 bases). The germline V gene encodes CDR1 SNHLY and CDR2 FYNNEI. Trimming removed 8 bases from V and 5 bases from J, with 7 bases in between. This CDR3 is 11 amino acids long. CDR3 sequence: CASRTDNEQFF. The CDR3 bases are TGTGCCAGCCGGACAGACAATGAGCAGTTCTTC.

V usage is TRBV5-4 and J usage is TRBJ2-2; D may correspond to TRBD1 or TRBD2 (5 bases each). Trimming pared 1 base from V and 4 bases from J, leaving 8 bases between. CDR1 is SGHNT, CDR2 YYREEE, per germline (reference sequence). The CDR3 is made up of 14 amino acids. The CDR3 nucleotides are TGTGCCAGCAGCTTGCAGGGAGTCACCGGGGAGCTGTTTTTT. This sequence encodes CASSLQGVTGELFF. The full variable domain, its missing parts supplied by reference TRBV5-4 and TRBJ2-2, is ETGVTQSPTHLIKTRGQQVTLRCSSQSGHNTVSWYQQALGQGPQFIFQYYREEENGRGNFPPRFSGLQFPNYSSELNVNALELDDSALYLCASSLQGVTGELFFGEGSRLTVL.